Detailed here is one T cell receptor (beta chain). The target antigen is unknown. The data stem from a study of post-analysis software for immune sequencing data. General study points: Normalized Chao1 diversity was significantly lower in multiple sclerosis patients than in controls. There were five or six TRBV segments more frequent in patients than controls, and TRBV5-6, TRBV5-1 and TRBV20-1 were among them. Co-batched samples clustered tightly together by F measure.

cDNA libraries for TCR beta contained unique molecular identifiers. Some 500,000 cDNA molecules were recovered from an input of about 1 to 10 million T cells. MiXCR, run by TCRdb on the PCR reads, gives a single entry per CDR3 protein. The table has 820,000 or so distinct CDR3 sequences, roughly 50% seen once. The CDR3 contains 17 residues. Trimming left V 0 bases short and J 3 bases short, with 12 bases between. Germline CDR1 reads LGHDT; CDR2 reads YNNKEL (reference sequence). The chain carries TRBV3-1 and TRBJ2-6; D uncertain. Specimen: blood. The sequence was obtained from a girl between 10 and 17 years old with multiple sclerosis. CDR3 bases: TGTGCCAGCAGCCAAGAAGTTAGGGCTTATGGGGCCAACGTCCTGACTTTC. It is translated as CASSQEVRAYGANVLTF.